This T cell receptor beta chain originates from a study of OX40 agonist ivuxolimab in advanced cancers. Study in general: The patients got ivuxolimab, which is an agonistic anti-OX40 (CD134) antibody. A partial response was reached by three patients: one with hepatocellular carcinoma and two with cutaneous melanoma.

With respect to this clone: Its antigen remains unknown.

Produced via immunoSEQ multiplex PCR; TCRdb's table is partial and in-frame only. The table shows 100,000 or so clones, with about four fifths occurring only once. Peripheral blood came from all dose cohorts at three timepoints. V was pared by 0 bases and J by 0 bases, with 7 bases between. Germline-derived CDR1 and CDR2 are SGHRS and YFSETQ. There are 15 residues in the CDR3. Findings and caveats of the study: Partial responders receiving 0.1-3.0 mg/kg showed among the lowest clonal expansion.

The sequence came from an adult with an advanced solid tumor such as melanoma, head and neck, liver or kidney cancer. This material consisted of CD4+ or CD8+ T cells sorted from blood, taken in a trial of the OX40 agonist ivuxolimab. The chain recombines TRBV5-1 with TRBJ1-5; the D is unclear. The CDR3 DNA is TGCGCCAGCAGCTTGGCCACGGGTAGCAATCAGCCCCAGCATTTT. It yields the protein CASSLATGSNQPQHF.